These 16 T cell receptor beta chains were sequenced from one sample in a study of blood T cell repertoires in COVID-19. Produced via immunoSEQ multiplex PCR; TCRdb's table is partial and in-frame only. The sample records roughly 53,000 clones, approximately 84% being singletons. The specimen sequenced was peripheral blood. These receptors originate from a man in his 70s with active COVID-19.

V gene TRBV18 combines with J gene TRBJ1-6, with D perhaps TRBD1 (5 bases). V shed 4 bases and J shed 5 bases, with 15 bases lying between them. The CDR3 contains 16 residues. CDR1 and CDR2 from the germline V gene are KGHSH and LQKENI. The CDR3 loop is CASSRLETANNSPLHF. In DNA, the CDR3 is TGTGCCAGCTCACGGCTCGAGACAGCCAATAATTCACCCCTCCACTTT.

This chain uses TRBV28 with TRBJ1-2; D call uncertain. The CDR3 totals 13 residues. Germline V CDR1 and CDR2: MDHEN, SYDVKM. Trimming cost V 3 bases and J 2 bases, with 7 bases left between them. CDR3 nucleotide sequence: TGTGCCAGCAGTTTGCGGCGGAACTATGGCTACACCTTC. Translating it yields CASSLRRNYGYTF.

The count of this clone is one. V usage is TRBV11-1 and J usage is TRBJ1-2; 11 nucleotides line up with TRBD1. Germline CDR1 is SGHAT and CDR2 is FQDESV (reference sequence). CDR3 length equals 13 residues. The trim removed 8 bases at V and 4 bases at J, leaving 3 bases unmatched. The CDR3 DNA sequence: TGTGCCAGCGGACAGGGGGCGAGCTATGGCTACACCTTC. It translates to CASGQGASYGYTF.

The CDR3 is CASSSPITGYPYEQYF. The CDR3 nucleotides read TGTGCCAGCAGTTCCCCGATTACAGGGTATCCCTACGAGCAGTACTTC. The chain has TRBV28 and TRBJ2-7; weak D call: TRBD1 (6 bases). This CDR3 has 16 amino acids. CDR1 MDHEN and CDR2 SYDVKM come from the germline V gene. Trimming left V 4 bases short and J 2 bases short, with 18 bases between. Complete variable domain (other parts from reference TRBV28 and TRBJ2-7): DVKVTQSSRYLVKRTGEKVFLECVQDMDHENMFWYRQDPGLGLRLIYFSYDVKMKEKGDIPEGYSVSREKKERFSLILESASTNQTSMYLCASSSPITGYPYEQYFGPGTRLTVT.

The chain couples TRBV28 to TRBJ2-3; TRBD2 is a possible D gene (6 bases). CDR1 and CDR2 (germline): MDHEN, SYDVKM. V was cut by 6 bases and J by 0 bases, with 10 bases left in between. The CDR3 is made up of 14 amino acids. The CDR3 coding sequence is TGTGCCAGCAGGCTCGGGACTAGCACAGATACGCAGTATTTT. Amino acids: CASRLGTSTDTQYF. Filled out from reference TRBV28 and TRBJ2-3, the complete variable domain reads DVKVTQSSRYLVKRTGEKVFLECVQDMDHENMFWYRQDPGLGLRLIYFSYDVKMKEKGDIPEGYSVSREKKERFSLILESASTNQTSMYLCASRLGTSTDTQYFGPGTRLTVL.

CDR3 residues: CASTGLAGQQWYF. As DNA, the CDR3 is TGTGCCAGCACGGGACTAGCAGGTCAACAGTGGTACTTC. The gene calls are TRBV27 and TRBJ2-5; 9 bases are shared with TRBD2. The CDR3 totals 13 residues. The germline CDR1 and CDR2 sequences are MNHEY and SMNVEV (reference sequence). V lost 7 bases, J lost 13 bases, and 13 bases stayed unmatched.

The chain has TRBV4-1 and TRBJ2-1; 8 bases fit TRBD2. Germline CDR1 is MGHRA and CDR2 is YSYEKL. V was pared by 1 base and J by 15 bases, with 8 bases of the junction left unmatched. The CDR3 contains 13 residues. This CDR3 is CASSQVGTGGVFF. The CDR3 nucleotides read TGCGCCAGCAGCCAAGTGGGAACGGGAGGGGTGTTCTTC.

This clone was counted many times. The V gene is TRBV7-9, the J gene TRBJ2-7; TRBD2 agrees at 11 bases. Looked up from germline, CDR1 is SEHNR and CDR2 is FQNEAQ (reference sequence). J lost 2 bases, V lost 6 bases, and 3 bases had no gene match. The CDR3 length is 14 residues. The CDR3 region has the DNA TGTGCCAGCAGAGGGACTAGCGGAGCCTACGAGCAGTACTTC. Translation gives CASRGTSGAYEQYF. The full variable domain, rest sourced from reference TRBV7-9 and TRBJ2-7, is DTGVSQNPRHKITKRGQNVTFRCDPISEHNRLYWYRQTLGQGPEFLTYFQNEAQLEKSRLLSDRFSAERPKGSFSTLEIQRTEQGDSAMYLCASRGTSGAYEQYFGPGTRLTVT.

This clone was counted once. V and J are TRBV2 and TRBJ2-3; TRBD1 is a possible D gene (6 bases). V gave up 4 bases and J gave up 3 bases, with 8 bases separating them. The CDR3 runs to 13 residues. CDR1 and CDR2 from the germline V gene are SNHLY and FYNNEI. The CDR3 DNA sequence: TGTGCCAGCAGTGTCACAGGGACAGATACGCAGTATTTT. This sequence encodes CASSVTGTDTQYF.

The rearrangement uses TRBV19 and TRBJ1-1; D may be TRBD1 (5 bases). Germline loops: CDR1 LNHDA, CDR2 SQIVND (reference sequence). The CDR3 is made up of 11 amino acids. Trimming removed 5 bases at V and 8 bases at J, with 9 bases between. CDR3 sequence: CASSWGREAFF. CDR3 coding DNA: TGTGCCAGTAGTTGGGGGAGGGAAGCTTTCTTT.

This chain joins TRBV11-3 and TRBJ2-2; 8 bases fit TRBD2. V lost 5 bases, J lost 6 bases, and 8 bases stayed unmatched. This CDR3 comprises 15 residues. Per the germline V gene, CDR1 is SGHNT and CDR2 is YENEEA. The CDR3 DNA sequence: TGTGCCAGCAGCCCAAGCGGGAGAGGTTCCGGGGAGCTGTTTTTT. It is translated as CASSPSGRGSGELFF.

The V gene is TRBV15, the J gene TRBJ2-3; D possibly corresponds to TRBD2 (7 bases). The length of the CDR3 is 15 residues. Trimming took 7 bases from V and 6 from J, leaving 20 bases between them. The germline V gene has CDR1 LNHNV and CDR2 YYDKDF (reference sequence). CDR3 protein: CATKTTRRGADTQYF. CDR3 bases: TGTGCCACCAAGACGACCCGCCGGGGGGCTGATACGCAGTATTTT.

The chain uses TRBV7-9 and TRBJ2-3; TRBD2 is a possible D gene (5 bases). The V end was cut by 5 bases, the J end by 3 bases, with 15 bases between. This CDR3 is 15 amino acids long. From germline, CDR1 is SEHNR and CDR2 FQNEAQ (reference sequence). The CDR3 loop reads CASSLRWPGTDTQYF. The DNA of the CDR3 is TGTGCCAGCAGCCTTAGGTGGCCGGGGACAGATACGCAGTATTTT. Supplemented by reference TRBV7-9 and TRBJ2-3, the full variable domain reads DTGVSQNPRHKITKRGQNVTFRCDPISEHNRLYWYRQTLGQGPEFLTYFQNEAQLEKSRLLSDRFSAERPKGSFSTLEIQRTEQGDSAMYLCASSLRWPGTDTQYFGPGTRLTVL.

The rearrangement links TRBV2 to TRBJ2-3; D ambiguous. Germline V gene data show CDR1 as SNHLY and CDR2 as FYNNEI. The V and J ends lost 8 bases and 0 bases respectively, with 12 bases between them. The CDR3 covers 14 residues. CDR3 loop: CASLQTFSTDTQYF. In DNA form, the CDR3 reads TGTGCCAGCTTACAGACCTTTAGCACAGATACGCAGTATTTT.

The chain has TRBV7-6 and TRBJ2-2, with 8 nucleotides matching TRBD1. The CDR3 extends over 14 amino acids. V lost 7 bases and J lost 1; bases outside the gene matches: 2. Germline V gene data show CDR1 as SGHVS and CDR2 as FNYEAQ. The CDR3 spells CASTGTGNTGELFF. The CDR3 DNA is TGTGCCAGCACCGGGACAGGGAACACCGGGGAGCTGTTTTTT.

This clone has more than one count but fewer than ten. This chain links TRBV7-3 with TRBJ2-1; 10 positions agree with TRBD2. This CDR3 is built from 15 residues. CDR1 is SGHTA and CDR2 is FQGTGA in the germline V gene. The J segment lost 9 bases and the V segment lost 5 bases, leaving 10 bases of the junction unmatched. The CDR3 loop is CASSEGTSERGEQFF. Written as DNA, the CDR3 is TGTGCCAGCAGCGAAGGGACTAGCGAAAGGGGTGAGCAGTTCTTC.